This T cell receptor (beta chain) was sequenced in a study of blood T cell repertoires in COVID-19. Study-level background: Acute and convalescent COVID-19 samples came from the United States, Italy and Spain.

Here immunoSEQ multiplex PCR was the method, and the copy in TCRdb shows in-frame clones only, minus some. The profile shows under 250,000 clones, around 90% of them singletons. CDR3 size: 17 residues. The ends lost 6 bases at V and 4 bases at J; junction bases unmatched: 15. Germline V lookup: CDR1 MDHEN, CDR2 SYDVKM. The sequenced sample consisted of PBMCs or T cells enriched from blood (not recorded which). The receptor was derived from a woman aged 25-40 years who had been exposed to COVID-19. This chain joins TRBV28 and TRBJ1-5; TRBD1 agrees at 7 bases. This chain's CDR3 is CASSKYRQGGRNQPQHF. CDR3 bases: TGTGCCAGCAGCAAATACCGACAGGGCGGTCGGAATCAGCCCCAGCATTTT.